A selection of T cell receptor beta chains follows, all from one sample in a study of blood T cells in healthy people across ages. TCRdb re-derived calls from the 5' RACE reads in MiXCR, one entry per CDR3 protein. Seen here are about 1.1 million distinct CDR3 sequences, roughly two fifths observed once, and the top ten hold 10% to 15%. Sequencing was done on a sample of blood. The receptors derive from a man younger than 35 in good health. Each CDR3 is given with its conserved first and last residue. The order of the fields is J gene, D gene, V gene, clone size, CDR3 protein, CDR3 DNA. D genes are given only for firm matches. Some rows mark clone size as missing; the rest say once, few, many or name a class of expanded clone.

TRBJ2-1,NA,TRBV9,few,CASSLYGSRAEQFF,TGTGCCAGCAGCCTTTATGGCTCAAGGGCTGAGCAGTTCTTC
TRBJ2-2,NA,TRBV18,once,CASPSTGIPGELFF,TGTGCCAGCCCAAGCACAGGGATCCCCGGGGAGCTGTTTTTT
TRBJ2-3,NA,TRBV6-5,many,CASSYGGTDTQYF,TGTGCCAGCAGTTACGGTGGCACAGATACGCAGTATTTT
TRBJ2-2,TRBD1,TRBV4-3,NA,CASSRDRVFNTGELFF,TGCGCCAGCAGCCGTGACAGGGTCTTTAACACCGGGGAGCTGTTTTTT
TRBJ2-3,TRBD1,TRBV7-8,many,CASSLGYGIGTGGRDTQYF,TGTGCCAGCAGCTTGGGATACGGAATTGGGACAGGGGGAAGGGATACGCAGTATTTT
TRBJ2-3,NA,TRBV7-2,NA,CASSLAGPNTDAQYF,TGTGCCAGCAGCTTAGCGGGTCCAAACACAGATGCGCAGTATTTT
TRBJ1-1,NA,TRBV3-1,once,CASSQTRTLRDTEAFF,TGTGCCAGCAGCCAGACTAGGACCCTAAGGGACACTGAAGCTTTCTTT
TRBJ2-1,NA,TRBV29-1,NA,CSVDRGNTGLGEQFF,TGCAGCGTTGACCGGGGAAATACAGGGTTGGGTGAGCAGTTCTTC
TRBJ2-3,TRBD1,TRBV5-1,once,CTSSLAFGQGSDTQYF,TGCACCAGCAGCTTGGCGTTCGGACAGGGCTCAGATACGCAGTATTTT
TRBJ1-6,NA,TRBV20-1,NA,CSARDGGSSYNSPLHF,TGCAGTGCTAGAGATGGCGGTAGCTCCTATAATTCACCCCTCCACTTT
TRBJ1-4,TRBD1,TRBV20-1,NA,CSASGTGSPTNEKLFF,TGCAGTGCGTCCGGGACAGGTTCTCCAACTAATGAAAAACTGTTTTTT
TRBJ2-7,NA,TRBV12-3/TRBV12-4,NA,CASSATATSTQYF,TGTGCCAGCAGTGCGACAGCCACAAGCACCCAGTACTTC
TRBJ2-7,NA,TRBV27,NA,CANGPGINYEQYF,TGTGCCAACGGCCCGGGGATTAACTACGAGCAGTACTTC
TRBJ1-1,NA,TRBV3-1,NA,CASSLTRAVNTEAFF,TGTGCCAGCAGCCTTACCCGCGCCGTGAACACTGAAGCTTTCTTT
TRBJ1-2,NA,TRBV24-1,NA,CATSDSGPLDYGYTF,TGTGCCACCAGTGATAGCGGTCCTTTGGACTATGGCTACACCTTC
TRBJ1-1,NA,TRBV27,NA,CASTLGGSGYTEAFF,TGTGCCAGCACCCTTGGGGGATCGGGGTACACTGAAGCTTTCTTT
TRBJ2-3,TRBD1,TRBV6-2/TRBV6-3,NA,CASSLYGTGTPTDTQYF,TGTGCCAGCAGTCTTTACGGGACAGGGACCCCCACAGATACGCAGTATTTT
TRBJ1-1,NA,TRBV2,many,CASSGGRNTEAFF,TGTGCCAGCAGTGGGGGCAGAAACACTGAAGCTTTCTTT
TRBJ2-1,TRBD1,TRBV6-6,NA,CASSSGTGPCGQFF,TGTGCCAGCAGCTCCGGGACAGGTCCCTGTGGTCAGTTCTTC
TRBJ1-1,NA,TRBV7-6,few,CASSLVLGGGTEAFF,TGTGCCAGCAGCTTAGTGCTGGGGGGAGGCACTGAAGCTTTCTTT
TRBJ1-2,NA,TRBV2,NA,CATLDGGDYTF,TGTGCCACCTTGGACGGCGGTGATTACACCTTC
TRBJ2-2,NA,TRBV9,NA,CASSVVWTPNIGELFF,TGTGCCAGCAGCGTAGTCTGGACACCGAACATCGGGGAGCTGTTTTTT
TRBJ1-2,NA,TRBV21-1,NA,CASSNKTIYGYTF,TGTGCCAGCAGCAATAAAACGATCTATGGCTACACCTTC
TRBJ2-5,NA,TRBV29-1,NA,CSVRGASEQYF,TGCAGCGTTCGGGGGGCTAGTGAGCAGTACTTC
TRBJ2-5,NA,TRBV11-2,few,CASSLSRGAPLYDEQYF,TGTGCCAGCAGCTTATCCCGGGGGGCTCCCTTATACGATGAGCAGTACTTC
TRBJ2-3,TRBD2,TRBV9,NA,CASSVTGTSGARTDTQYF,TGTGCCAGCAGCGTAACCGGGACTAGCGGGGCTCGCACAGATACGCAGTATTTT
TRBJ2-5,TRBD1,TRBV7-8,NA,CASSSRDRFNEQYF,TGTGCCAGCAGCTCCCGGGACAGATTCAATGAGCAGTACTTC